The clone carrying this T cell receptor beta chain was seen ten or more times. Unique molecular identifiers were built into the TCRbeta library. TCRdb re-called the PCR reads with MiXCR, one entry per CDR3 protein. The table has 150,000 to 200,000 distinct CDR3 sequences, less than 8% seen once. Germline V gene sequence: CDR1 GTSNPN, CDR2 SVGIG (reference sequence). This CDR3 is 16 amino acids long. Trimming removed 4 bases from V and 9 bases from J, with 25 bases in between. This record belongs to a study of T-cell reconstitution after alpha-beta-depleted transplantation in children. This clonotype originated in a human donor who donated a stem cell graft to a child with Wiskott-Aldrich syndrome. This chain uses TRBV30 with TRBJ2-1; no clear D gene. The sequencing here drew on PBMCs from the stem cell graft donor, taken from the stem cell graft. CDR3 DNA sequence: TGTGCCTGGAAGGACCTTAGATCGGGTACAATTGGTGAGCAGTTCTTC. This encodes CAWKDLRSGTIGEQFF.